The clone carrying this T cell receptor (beta chain) is termed medium-sized. The antigen remains unidentified. Tregs were sorted as CD4+CD25+CD127-/low cells. Constant-region reverse primers amplified full-length variable regions, followed by semi-nested Nested Universal Primer A PCR. TCRdb passed the 5' RACE reads through MiXCR, listing each CDR3 protein once. The sample holds approximately 11,000 distinct CDR3 sequences, more than 15% seen once. Study conclusions and caveats: Tumor-infiltrating Treg TCR alpha and beta sequences overlapped most with tumor naive CD4+ T cells, then blood naive. In terms of TCR gene usage, tumor memory CD4+ T cells clustered together with blood and lymph node memory CD4+ cells, as well as with lymph node naive CD4+ cells. The larger cohort examined one V-J beta rearrangement, not whole repertoires.

The CDR3 sequence is 14 residues long. V was pared by 0 bases and J by 5 bases, with 12 bases between. Germline CDR1 reads SGHRS; CDR2 reads YFSETQ. The receptor comes from a female donor with breast cancer. The gene calls are TRBV5-1 and TRBJ2-7, with D possibly TRBD1 on 5 matching bases. What was sequenced was Tregs sorted from a lymph node. CDR3 sequence: CASSLAGRADEQYF. For the CDR3, the DNA is TGCGCCAGCAGCTTGGCCGGCAGGGCGGACGAGCAGTACTTC.